The source of this T cell receptor (beta chain) is a study of cytomegalovirus exposure and HLA in healthy donors. Whole-study results and caveats: The listing of roughly 160 TCR beta chains classed them as cytomegalovirus-associated.

The study ran its PCR with 60 Vbeta and 13 Jbeta primers. Profiled with immunoSEQ multiplex PCR; TCRdb holds only in-frame clones, not every one. Of 200,000 or so clones in the sample, around 82% were seen once. Remarks on this clone: As yet, its antigen is unknown.

The sequencing input was PBMCs. This receptor was taken from a woman in her thirties in good health and CMV-seronegative.

The CDR3 spells CSAMKDRGGNTIYF. The CDR3 bases are TGCAGCGCAATGAAAGACAGGGGGGGAAACACCATATATTTT. J is TRBJ1-3 and V is TRBV29-1, with 9 bases matching TRBD1. The germline V gene encodes CDR1 SQVTM and CDR2 ANQGSEA. Losses at the gene ends were 7 bases for V and 4 bases for J; bases not matched to a gene: 8. This CDR3 comprises 14 residues.